The 5 T cell receptor beta chains given below trace back to one sample, sequenced in a study of beta chain features in type 1 diabetes. Study results and limitations: Among all four CD4+ subsets, Type 1 diabetes patients had TCRB CDR3s that were moderately but significantly shorter.

Their target antigens are unknown. What was sequenced were expressed TCRB transcripts, since all of the isolated RNA had been reverse transcribed. Data came from immunoSEQ multiplex PCR; TCRdb stores just in-frame clones and leaves some out. The profile shows more than 300,000 clones, roughly 8.8% of them singletons. The sequencing sample was made of central memory CD4+ T cells from blood. Receptors were obtained from a man between 25 and 39 years old with type 1 diabetes.

V and J are TRBV2 and TRBJ2-2; TRBD1 aligns across 9 bases. V dropped 10 bases and J dropped 0; count of bases not matched to a gene: 3. The CDR3 extends over 14 amino acids. CDR1 is SNHLY and CDR2 is FYNNEI in the germline V gene. The chain's CDR3 is CATGTGTNTGELFF. The CDR3 DNA reads TGTGCCACCGGGACAGGGACGAACACCGGGGAGCTGTTTTTT. Using reference TRBV2 and TRBJ2-2 for the parts outside the CDR3, the full variable domain is EPEVTQTPSHQVTQMGQEVILRCVPISNHLYFYWYRQILGQKVEFLVSFYNNEISEKSEIFDDQFSVERPDGSNFTLKIRSTKLEDSAMYFCATGTGTNTGELFFGEGSRLTVL.

This clone was seen more than once but under ten times. The chain has TRBV10-2 and TRBJ2-7; D is perhaps TRBD2 (6 bases). The CDR3 covers 10 residues. Germline V gene sequence: CDR1 WSHSY, CDR2 SAAADI. Here the CDR3 reads CGAGNYEQYF. In DNA form, the CDR3 reads TGCGGGGCGGGGAACTACGAGCAGTACTTC.

The chain uses TRBV2 and TRBJ1-1; perhaps TRBD1 as D (5 bases). This CDR3 is built from 14 residues. V lost 3 bases, J lost 4 bases, and 12 bases lay in between. Germline V gene data show CDR1 as SNHLY and CDR2 as FYNNEI. The CDR3 loop reads CASSDFTGRTEAFF. The CDR3 coding sequence is TGTGCCAGCAGTGACTTTACAGGCCGCACTGAAGCTTTCTTT.

This clone was observed a handful of times. V usage is TRBV18 and J usage is TRBJ2-1; D is possibly TRBD1 (7 bases). The CDR3 runs 16 residues. Germline CDR1 is KGHSH and CDR2 is LQKENI. Trimming took 5 bases from V and 5 from J, leaving 19 bases between them. The CDR3 sequence is CASSSSTGTQHNEQFF. CDR3 nucleotide sequence: TGTGCCAGCTCATCGTCGACAGGGACTCAGCACAATGAGCAGTTCTTC.

The CDR3 is CAWNAGQLDQPQHF. The CDR3 DNA follows: TGTGCCTGGAACGCGGGACAGCTGGATCAGCCCCAGCATTTT. The gene calls are TRBV30 and TRBJ1-5; TRBD1 matches at 7 bases. The CDR3 has 14 amino acids. CDR1 GTSNPN and CDR2 SVGIG come from the germline V gene (reference sequence). After removal of 4 bases from V and 5 bases from J, the junction contained 8 bases not matched to a gene.